The entry below describes one T cell receptor beta chain. The germline CDR1 and CDR2 sequences are ENHRY and SYGVKD. This CDR3 has 15 amino acids. Trimming cost V 3 bases and J 8 bases; bases outside gene matches: 5. This sample is drawn from a study of blood T cell repertoires in COVID-19. Across the study: Collection of acute and convalescent COVID-19 samples took place in the United States, Italy and Spain. Nucleic acid was either cDNA or gDNA, and it came from T cells, B-cell-depleted T cells, or PBMCs.

The repertoire was sequenced with immunoSEQ multiplex PCR; TCRdb's copy has only in-frame clones and lacks some. The sample includes about 330,000 clones, 70% to 90% of them seen just once. All recovered Cohort 3 donors got two negative PCRs, got clearance, or saw symptom resolution. The rearrangement links TRBV10-3 to TRBJ2-1; 12 bases map to TRBD2. Sequencing input: PBMCs or T cells enriched from blood (not recorded which). The source is a woman aged 25-40 years who had recovered from COVID-19. The CDR3 coding sequence is TGTGCCATCAGTGATCTAGCGGGGGGGCCGGATGAGCAGTTCTTC. Its protein is CAISDLAGGPDEQFF.